These 7 T cell receptor beta chains share one sample of origin, sequenced in a study of blood T cell repertoires in COVID-19. Assay used: immunoSEQ multiplex PCR; TCRdb lists only in-frame clones, some missing. The table lists 5,500 to 6,000 clones, about four fifths of them singletons. The source material was peripheral blood. These receptor sequences come from a human donor in a cohort sampled during active COVID-19.

This sequence joins TRBV6-4 and TRBJ2-3, with 8 bases matching TRBD2. J was trimmed by 4 bases and V by 2 bases; bases with no gene match: 2. The CDR3 totals 14 residues. Germline loops: CDR1 MRHNA, CDR2 SNTAGT. The CDR3 loop reads CASSDRGGSDTQYF. CDR3 DNA sequence: TGTGCCAGCAGTGACCGCGGGGGGTCAGATACGCAGTATTTT.

V usage is TRBV19 and J usage is TRBJ1-2, with D tentatively TRBD1 (6 bases). This CDR3 region has 13 residues. Trimming left V 6 bases short and J 12 bases short, with 20 bases between. CDR1 and CDR2 (germline): LNHDA, SQIVND (reference sequence). CDR3 DNA sequence: TGTGCCAGTAGCCAGGGGCAGGGAGGGCTCAACACCTTC. Encoded protein: CASSQGQGGLNTF. The entire variable domain, with the rest obtained from reference TRBV19 and TRBJ1-2, is as follows: DGGITQSPKYLFRKEGQNVTLSCEQNLNHDAMYWYRQDPGQGLRLIYYSQIVNDFQKGDIAEGYSVSREKKESFPLTVTSAQKNPTAFYLCASSQGQGGLNTFGSGTRLTVV.

The chain joins TRBV11-2 to TRBJ2-5; 7 bases line up with TRBD1. The CDR3 covers 16 residues. The germline gives CDR1 SGHAT, CDR2 FQNNGV. Trimming removed 2 bases from V and 1 base from J; junction bases left unmatched: 7. The CDR3 coding sequence is TGTGCCAGCAGCTTAACGGCCACAGGGGCCCAAGAGACCCAGTACTTC. Translated, it gives CASSLTATGAQETQYF. Complete variable domain (other parts from reference TRBV11-2 and TRBJ2-5): EAGVAQSPRYKIIEKRQSVAFWCNPISGHATLYWYQQILGQGPKLLIQFQNNGVVDDSQLPKDRFSAERLKGVDSTLKIQPAKLEDSAVYLCASSLTATGAQETQYFGPGTRLLVL.

This clone counts as large. This sequence joins TRBV7-9 and TRBJ2-1, with unresolved D. The V end was cut by 2 bases, the J end by 3 bases, with 11 bases between. Germline-derived CDR1 and CDR2 are SEHNR and FQNEAQ (reference sequence). The CDR3 has 15 residues. The CDR3 DNA is TGTGCCAGCAGCTTAACGGCACAGTACTACAATGAGCAGTTCTTC. Protein: CASSLTAQYYNEQFF.

The chain employs TRBV6-6 and TRBJ2-7, with 10 bases fitting TRBD1. Germline V lookup: CDR1 MNHNY, CDR2 SVGAGI (reference sequence). Trimming at V came to 6 bases and at J to 3 bases, leaving 5 bases not matched to a gene. This CDR3 comprises 14 residues. The CDR3 bases are TGTGCCAGCAGACCCCGGGACAGGGGCTACGAGCAGTACTTC. Translated, it gives CASRPRDRGYEQYF.

This clone was observed a few times. The chain carries TRBV1 and TRBJ2-1; no DNA check was done on the table's D call, TRBD2. TRBV1 is a pseudogene locus. This CDR3 is 16 amino acids long. This CDR3 is CTSSQPLADSYNEQFF. The CDR3 DNA follows: TGCACCAGCAGCCAGCCCCTAGCGGACTCCTACAATGAGCAGTTCTTC.

The rearrangement joins TRBV28 to TRBJ1-2; 7 bases line up with TRBD1. The length of the CDR3 is 15 residues. V was pared by 6 bases and J by 4 bases, with 11 bases of the junction left unmatched. Germline V gene data show CDR1 as MDHEN and CDR2 as SYDVKM. CDR3 region: CASSPSDREIYGYTF. The CDR3 nucleotides read TGTGCCAGCAGCCCCTCCGACAGGGAGATCTATGGCTACACCTTC.